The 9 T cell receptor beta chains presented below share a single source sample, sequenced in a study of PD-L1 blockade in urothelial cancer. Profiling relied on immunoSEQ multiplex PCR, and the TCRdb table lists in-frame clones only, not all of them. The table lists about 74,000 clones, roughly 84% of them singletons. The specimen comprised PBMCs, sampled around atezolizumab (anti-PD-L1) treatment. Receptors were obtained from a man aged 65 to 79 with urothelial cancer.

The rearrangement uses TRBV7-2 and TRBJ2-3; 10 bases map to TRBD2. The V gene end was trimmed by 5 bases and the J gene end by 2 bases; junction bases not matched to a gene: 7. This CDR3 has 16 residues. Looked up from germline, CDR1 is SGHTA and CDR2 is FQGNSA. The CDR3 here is CASSDLAGEHTDTQYF. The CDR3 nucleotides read TGTGCCAGCAGCGACCTAGCGGGAGAGCACACAGATACGCAGTATTTT.

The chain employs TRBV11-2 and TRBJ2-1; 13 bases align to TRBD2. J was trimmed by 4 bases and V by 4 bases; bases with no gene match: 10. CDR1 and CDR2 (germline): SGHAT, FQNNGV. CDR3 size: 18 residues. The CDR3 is CASSSGLAGEILYNEQFF. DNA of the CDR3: TGTGCCAGCAGCTCCGGACTAGCGGGGGAAATCCTGTACAATGAGCAGTTCTTC.

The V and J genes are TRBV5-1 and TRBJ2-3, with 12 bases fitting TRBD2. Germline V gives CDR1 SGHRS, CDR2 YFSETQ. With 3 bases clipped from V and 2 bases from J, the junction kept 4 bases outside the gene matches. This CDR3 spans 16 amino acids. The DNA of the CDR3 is TGCGCCAGCAGCTGGGGGACTAGCGGGCCCACAGATACGCAGTATTTT. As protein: CASSWGTSGPTDTQYF.

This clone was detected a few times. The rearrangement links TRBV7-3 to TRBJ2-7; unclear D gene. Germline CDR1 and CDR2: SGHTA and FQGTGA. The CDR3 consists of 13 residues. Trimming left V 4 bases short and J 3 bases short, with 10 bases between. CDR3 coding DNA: TGTGCCAGCAGCTCAGCCAGAGGCTACGAGCAGTACTTC. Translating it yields CASSSARGYEQYF. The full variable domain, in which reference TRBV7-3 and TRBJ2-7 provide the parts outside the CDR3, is GAGVSQTPSNKVTEKGKYVELRCDPISGHTALYWYRQSLGQGPEFLIYFQGTGAADDSGLPNDRFFAVRPEGSVSTLKIQRTERGDSAVYLCASSSARGYEQYFGPGTRLTVT.

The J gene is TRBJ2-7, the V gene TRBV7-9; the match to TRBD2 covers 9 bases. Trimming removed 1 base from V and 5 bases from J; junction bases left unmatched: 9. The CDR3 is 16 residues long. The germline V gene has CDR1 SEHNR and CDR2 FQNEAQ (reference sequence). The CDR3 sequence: CASSLVASGNLDEQYF. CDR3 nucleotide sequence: TGTGCCAGCAGCTTAGTGGCTAGCGGGAATCTGGACGAGCAGTACTTC.

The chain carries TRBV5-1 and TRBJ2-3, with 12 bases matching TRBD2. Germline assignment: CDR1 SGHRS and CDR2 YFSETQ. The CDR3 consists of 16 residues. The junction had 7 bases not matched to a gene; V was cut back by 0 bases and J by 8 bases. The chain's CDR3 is CASSLGLAGEGGTQYF. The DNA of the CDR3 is TGCGCCAGCAGCTTGGGACTAGCGGGAGAGGGGGGTACGCAGTATTTT.

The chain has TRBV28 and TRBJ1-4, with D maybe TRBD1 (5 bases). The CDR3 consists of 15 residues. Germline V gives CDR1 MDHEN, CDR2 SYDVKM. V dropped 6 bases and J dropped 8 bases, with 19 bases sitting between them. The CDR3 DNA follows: TGTGCCAGCAGCGCTCCGGGGGGATTAAGGGAAAAACTGTTTTTT. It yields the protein CASSAPGGLREKLFF.

The CDR3 region has the DNA TGTGCCAGCAGTTTGTTGGGGCCGTCCTACAATGAGCAGTTCTTC. Its translation: CASSLLGPSYNEQFF. The J gene is TRBJ2-1, the V gene TRBV27; tentative D call: TRBD1 (5 bases). This CDR3 region has 15 residues. Germline CDR1 reads MNHEY; CDR2 reads SMNVEV (reference sequence). The germline V and J ends were trimmed by 3 bases and 1 base, with 10 bases remaining between them.

Here the CDR3 reads CASSERELGEQYF. The DNA for the CDR3 is TGTGCCAGCAGCGAAAGGGAGCTCGGCGAGCAGTACTTC. The chain couples TRBV11-3 to TRBJ2-7, with a possible D match to TRBD2 (5 bases). Germline V CDR1 and CDR2: SGHNT, YENEEA. Deletions cut 5 bases from V and 6 bases from J, with 14 bases between. This CDR3 has 13 residues.